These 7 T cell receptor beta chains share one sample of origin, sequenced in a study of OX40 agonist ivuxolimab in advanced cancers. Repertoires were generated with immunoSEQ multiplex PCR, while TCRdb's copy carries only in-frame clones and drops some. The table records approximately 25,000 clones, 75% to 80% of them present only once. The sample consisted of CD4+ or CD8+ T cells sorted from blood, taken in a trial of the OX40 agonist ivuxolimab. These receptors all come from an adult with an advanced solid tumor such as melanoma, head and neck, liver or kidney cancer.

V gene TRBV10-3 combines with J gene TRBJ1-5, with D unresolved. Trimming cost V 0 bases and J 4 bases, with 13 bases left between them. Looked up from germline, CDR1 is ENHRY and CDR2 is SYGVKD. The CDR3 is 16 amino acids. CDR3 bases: TGTGCCATCAGTGAGTCGCCAGAGTATAGTAATCAGCCCCAGCATTTT. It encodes CAISESPEYSNQPQHF.

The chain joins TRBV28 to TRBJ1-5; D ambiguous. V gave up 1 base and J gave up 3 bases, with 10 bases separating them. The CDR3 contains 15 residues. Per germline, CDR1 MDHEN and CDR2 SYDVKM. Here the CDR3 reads CASSLSVGFNQPQHF. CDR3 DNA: TGTGCCAGCAGTTTATCGGTAGGGTTCAATCAGCCCCAGCATTTT.

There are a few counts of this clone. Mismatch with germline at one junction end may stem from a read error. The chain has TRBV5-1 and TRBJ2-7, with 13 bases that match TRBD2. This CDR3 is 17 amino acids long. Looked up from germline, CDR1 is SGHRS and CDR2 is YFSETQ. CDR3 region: CASSLAGGGLAGALPHF. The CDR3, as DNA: TGCGCCAGCAGCTTGGCCGGGGGTGGACTAGCGGGGGCCCTGCCCCACTTC.

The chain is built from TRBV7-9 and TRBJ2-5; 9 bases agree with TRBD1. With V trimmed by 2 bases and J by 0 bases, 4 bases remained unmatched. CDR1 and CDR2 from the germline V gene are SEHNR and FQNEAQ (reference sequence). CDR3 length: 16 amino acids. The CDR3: CASSLPGQGDQETQYF. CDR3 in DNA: TGTGCCAGCAGCTTACCGGGACAGGGTGACCAAGAGACCCAGTACTTC.

The CDR3 loop reads CASSLALLAGGTDTQYF. CDR3 nucleotide sequence: TGCGCCAGCAGCTTGGCGCTTCTAGCGGGGGGCACAGATACGCAGTATTTT. The chain employs TRBV5-1 and TRBJ2-3, with 10 bases identical to TRBD2. This CDR3 has 17 residues. V lost 0 bases to trimming and J lost 1 base; unmatched junction nucleotides: 5. CDR1 SGHRS and CDR2 YFSETQ come from the germline V gene.

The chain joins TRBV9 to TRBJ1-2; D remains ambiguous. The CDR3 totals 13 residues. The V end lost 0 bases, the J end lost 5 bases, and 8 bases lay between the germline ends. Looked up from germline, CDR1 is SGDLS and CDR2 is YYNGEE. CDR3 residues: CASSVDSLYGYTF. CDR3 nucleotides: TGTGCCAGCAGCGTAGACAGTCTTTATGGCTACACCTTC. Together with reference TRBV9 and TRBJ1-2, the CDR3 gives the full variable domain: DSGVTQTPKHLITATGQRVTLRCSPRSGDLSVYWYQQSLDQGLQFLIQYYNGEERAKGNILERFSAQQFPDLHSELNLSSLELGDSALYFCASSVDSLYGYTFGSGTRLTVV.

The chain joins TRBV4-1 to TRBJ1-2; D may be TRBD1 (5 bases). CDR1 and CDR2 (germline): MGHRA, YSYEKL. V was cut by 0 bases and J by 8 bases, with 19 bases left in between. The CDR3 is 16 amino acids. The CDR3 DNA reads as TGCGCCAGCAGCCAAGAACCACTTACAGGTCGCTGGGGCTACACCTTC. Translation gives CASSQEPLTGRWGYTF.